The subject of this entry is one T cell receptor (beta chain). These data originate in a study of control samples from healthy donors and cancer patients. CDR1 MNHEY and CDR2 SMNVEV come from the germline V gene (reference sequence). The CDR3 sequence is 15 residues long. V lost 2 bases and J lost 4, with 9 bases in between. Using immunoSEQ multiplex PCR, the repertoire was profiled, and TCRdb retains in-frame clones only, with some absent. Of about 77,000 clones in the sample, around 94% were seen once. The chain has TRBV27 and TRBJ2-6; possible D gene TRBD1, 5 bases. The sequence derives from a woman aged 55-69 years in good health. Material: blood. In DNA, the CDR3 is TGTGCCAGCAGTTTAATAGGGGCCGGGGCCAACGTCCTGACTTTC. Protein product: CASSLIGAGANVLTF.